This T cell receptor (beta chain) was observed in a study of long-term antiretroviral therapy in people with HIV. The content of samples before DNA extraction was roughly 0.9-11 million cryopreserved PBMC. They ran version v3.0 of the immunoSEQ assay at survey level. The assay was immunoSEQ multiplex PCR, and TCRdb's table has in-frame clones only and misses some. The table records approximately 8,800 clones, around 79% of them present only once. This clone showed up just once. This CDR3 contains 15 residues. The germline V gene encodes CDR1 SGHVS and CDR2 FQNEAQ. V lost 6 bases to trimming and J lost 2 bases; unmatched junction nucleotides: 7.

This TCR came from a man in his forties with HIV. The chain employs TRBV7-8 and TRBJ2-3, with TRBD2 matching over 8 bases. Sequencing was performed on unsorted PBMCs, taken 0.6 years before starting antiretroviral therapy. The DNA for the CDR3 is TGTGCCAGCAGTCAACTAGCGGTGATCACAGATACGCAGTATTTT. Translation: CASSQLAVITDTQYF.